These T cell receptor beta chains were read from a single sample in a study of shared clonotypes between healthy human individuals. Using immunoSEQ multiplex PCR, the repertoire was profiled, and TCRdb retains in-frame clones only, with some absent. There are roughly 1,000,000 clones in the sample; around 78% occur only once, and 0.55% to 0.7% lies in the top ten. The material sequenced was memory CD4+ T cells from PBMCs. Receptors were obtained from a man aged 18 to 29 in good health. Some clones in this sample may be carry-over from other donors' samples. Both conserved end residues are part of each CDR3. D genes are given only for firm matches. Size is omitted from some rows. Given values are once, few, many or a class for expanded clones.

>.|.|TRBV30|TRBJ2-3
TGTGCCTGGAGTGTGCGGCGGGCAGATACGCAGTATTTT
CAWSVRRADTQYF
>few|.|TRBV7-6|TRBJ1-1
TGTGCCAGCAGCTTACGGGCAGGGATGGGTGCTGAAGCTTTCTTT
CASSLRAGMGAEAFF
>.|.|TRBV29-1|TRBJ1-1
TGCAGCGTAGTTCGAACCGACACTGAAGCTTTCTTT
CSVVRTDTEAFF
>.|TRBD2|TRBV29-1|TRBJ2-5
TGCAGCGGGACTAGCTGGGAGACCCAGTACTTC
CSGTSWETQYF
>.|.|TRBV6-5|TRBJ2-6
TGTGCCAGCAGTCGGGCAAGCTCTGGGGCCAACGTCCTGACTTTC
CASSRASSGANVLTF
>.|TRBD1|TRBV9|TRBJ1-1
TGTGCCAGCAGCGCGGGACAGGGGGCTGACACTGAAGCTTTCTTT
CASSAGQGADTEAFF
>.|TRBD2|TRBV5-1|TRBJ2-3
TGCGCCAGCAGACCCACTAGCGGGAGTACAGATACGCAGTATTTT
CASRPTSGSTDTQYF
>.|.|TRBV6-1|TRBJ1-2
TGTGCCAGCAGTGAAGCGGGAACTAACTATGGCTACACCTTC
CASSEAGTNYGYTF
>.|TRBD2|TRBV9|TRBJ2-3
TGTGCCAGCAGCGGTTCCGGGACTAGCGGAGATACGCAGTATTTT
CASSGSGTSGDTQYF
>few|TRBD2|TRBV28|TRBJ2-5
TGTGCCAGCAGTTTTGGCGGGAGGAGCCAAGAGACCCAGTACTTC
CASSFGGRSQETQYF
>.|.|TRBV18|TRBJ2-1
TGTGCCAGCTCGACGACAGCGAGACTTTTCTACAATGAGCAGTTCTTC
CASSTTARLFYNEQFF
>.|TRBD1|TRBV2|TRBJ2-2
TGTGCCAGCAGTTCCACAGGGGATACAGGGGAGCTGTTTTTT
CASSSTGDTGELFF
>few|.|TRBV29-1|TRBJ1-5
TGCAGCGTTGTGCGGCTTGGGGAAGACAATCAGCCCCAGCATTTT
CSVVRLGEDNQPQHF
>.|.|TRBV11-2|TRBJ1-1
TGTGCCAGCAGCTCCCGACCGTTCACTGAAGCTTTCTTT
CASSSRPFTEAFF
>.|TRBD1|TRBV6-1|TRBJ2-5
TGTGCCAGCAGAAAACAGGGGTCGGAGACCCAGTACTTC
CASRKQGSETQYF
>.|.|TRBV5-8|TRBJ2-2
TGTGCCAGCAGACTAATTGCGTACACCGGGGAGCTGTTTTTT
CASRLIAYTGELFF
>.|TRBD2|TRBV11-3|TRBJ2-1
TGTGCCAGCAGCCCTGGACTAGCGAGGTACAATGAGCAGTTCTTC
CASSPGLARYNEQFF
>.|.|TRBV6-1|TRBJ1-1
TGTGCCAGCAGTGAAGCGCTCGGGGGGCCTTTCTTT
CASSEALGGPFF
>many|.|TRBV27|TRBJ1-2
TGTGCCAGACGGAGAGACTATGGCTACACCTTC
CARRRDYGYTF
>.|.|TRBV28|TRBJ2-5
TGTGCCAGCTCTGGGGGTGGAGAGACCCAGTACTTC
CASSGGGETQYF
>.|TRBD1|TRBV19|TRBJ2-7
TGTGCCAGTAGTGGCCGGGACAGGGGGCTTCGGGAGCAGTACTTC
CASSGRDRGLREQYF
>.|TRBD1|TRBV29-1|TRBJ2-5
TGCAGCGGGGACAGGGGGCGCCAAGAGACCCAGTACTTC
CSGDRGRQETQYF
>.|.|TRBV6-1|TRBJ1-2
TGTGCCAGCAGTGAAGCGGGCGTCTATGGCTACACCTTC
CASSEAGVYGYTF
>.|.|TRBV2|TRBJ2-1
TGTGCCAGCAGACAGGTCGATGAGCAGTTCTTC
CASRQVDEQFF
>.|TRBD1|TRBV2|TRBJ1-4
TGTGCCAGCAAGCTACAGGGGGTAGTGGAAAAACTGTTTTTT
CASKLQGVVEKLFF
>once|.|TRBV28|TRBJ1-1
TGTGCCAGCTCCCGGGGGGGTGGCCTGAACACTGAAGCTTTCTTT
CASSRGGGLNTEAFF
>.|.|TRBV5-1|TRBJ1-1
TGCGCCAGCAGCTCACTTTTATTAGGGAACACTGAAGCTTTCTTT
CASSSLLLGNTEAFF
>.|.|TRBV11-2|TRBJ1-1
TGTGCCAGCAGCTTATCTCCAGTCGGGAACACTGAAGCTTTCTTT
CASSLSPVGNTEAFF
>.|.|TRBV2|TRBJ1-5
TGTGCCAGCAGCCCGACCCTTAGCAATCAGCCCCAGCATTTT
CASSPTLSNQPQHF
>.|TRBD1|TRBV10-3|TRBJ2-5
TGTGCCATCAGGCGAGCCGGGACAGGGGCAGAGACCCAGTACTTC
CAIRRAGTGAETQYF
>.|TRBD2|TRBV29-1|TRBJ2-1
TGCAGCGCCTCCGGGACTAGCGGGATTACTGAGCAGTTCTTC
CSASGTSGITEQFF
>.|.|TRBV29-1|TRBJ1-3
TGCAGCGTTGGGTTAGGGGGAAACACCATATATTTT
CSVGLGGNTIYF
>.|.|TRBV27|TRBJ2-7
TGTGCCAGCGGTGGGGGCAGAGCCTACGAGCAGTACTTC
CASGGGRAYEQYF
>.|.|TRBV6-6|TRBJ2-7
TGTGCCAGCACCTCGGACAGTTCCTACGAGCAGTACTTC
CASTSDSSYEQYF
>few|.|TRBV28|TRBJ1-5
TGTGCCAGCAGAGACAGCCGCAATCAGCCCCAGCATTTT
CASRDSRNQPQHF
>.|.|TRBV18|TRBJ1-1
TGTGCCAGCTCACCACCGAGTGGACTGAACACTGAAGCTTTCTTT
CASSPPSGLNTEAFF
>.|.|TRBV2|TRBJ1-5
TGTGCCAGCAGTGGCACAGGGAGCGATCAGCCCCAGCATTTT
CASSGTGSDQPQHF
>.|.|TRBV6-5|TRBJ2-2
TGTGCCAGCATTGACAGTGGAAAGAACACCGGGGAGCTGTTTTTT
CASIDSGKNTGELFF
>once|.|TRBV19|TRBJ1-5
TGTGCCAGTACCAAATCCCACGGACCTACTCTAGGAAGCAATCAGCCCCAGCATTTT
CASTKSHGPTLGSNQPQHF
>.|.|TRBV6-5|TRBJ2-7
TGTGCCAGCAGTTTTGGGCCAGCCTACGAGCAGTACTTC
CASSFGPAYEQYF
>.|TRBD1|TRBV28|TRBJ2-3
TGTGCCAGCAGGTCGAGCAGGGGGCGGGGAGATACGCAGTATTTT
CASRSSRGRGDTQYF
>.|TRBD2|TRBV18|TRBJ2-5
TGTGCCAGCTCACTTGGACTAGCGGGAATGGAGACCCAGTACTTC
CASSLGLAGMETQYF
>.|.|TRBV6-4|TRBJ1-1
TGTGCCAGCAGTGACGCCCCGCGCGATAGCGAGGCTTTCTTT
CASSDAPRDSEAFF
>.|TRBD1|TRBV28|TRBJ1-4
TGTGCCAGCAGTATCCACTCACAGGGGGGTGCTGAAAAACTGTTTTTT
CASSIHSQGGAEKLFF
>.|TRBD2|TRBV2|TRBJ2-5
TGTGCCAGCAGCGGACTAGCGGGAGGTGAGACCCAGTACTTC
CASSGLAGGETQYF
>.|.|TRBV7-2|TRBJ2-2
TGTGCCAGCAGCTTACTAGGGATAAACACCGGGGAGCTGTTTTTT
CASSLLGINTGELFF
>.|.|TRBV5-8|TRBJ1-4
TGTGCCAGCAACATACCGGGTATAAACGGAAAACTGTTTTTT
CASNIPGINGKLFF
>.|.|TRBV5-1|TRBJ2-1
TGCGCCAGCAGCTTGGCCGGAAGGCAGGTTGGTGTCAATGAGCAGTTCTTC
CASSLAGRQVGVNEQFF
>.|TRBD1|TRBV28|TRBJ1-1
TGTGCCAGCAGTTTATGGGGACAGGGGTCACTGGGCACTGAAGCTTTCTTT
CASSLWGQGSLGTEAFF
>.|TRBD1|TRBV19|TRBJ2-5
TGTGCCAGTAGGTTGACAGGGGGTGAGGAGACCCAGTACTTC
CASRLTGGEETQYF
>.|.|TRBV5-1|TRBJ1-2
TGCGCCAGCAGCTTGGACCCTGGATCCCGCTACACCTTC
CASSLDPGSRYTF
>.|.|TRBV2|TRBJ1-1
TGTGCCAGCAGGGTCAGGGGTAACACTGAAGCTTTCTTT
CASRVRGNTEAFF
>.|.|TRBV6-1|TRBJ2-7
TGTGCCAGCAGTTTGACAGTGACCTACGAGCAGTACTTC
CASSLTVTYEQYF
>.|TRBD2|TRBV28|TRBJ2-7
TGTGCCAGCAGTTTAGGGACTAGCGAGCAGTACTTC
CASSLGTSEQYF
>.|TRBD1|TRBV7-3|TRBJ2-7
TGTGCCAGCAGCTTGATGGGACAGGGTACCAACGAGCAGTACTTC
CASSLMGQGTNEQYF
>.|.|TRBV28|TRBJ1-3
TGTGCCAGCAGTTCCCCGGGACTAGGGAACACCATATATTTT
CASSSPGLGNTIYF
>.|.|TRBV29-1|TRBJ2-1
TGCGTGGCAGGGAAATTTAATGAGCAGTTCTTC
CVAGKFNEQFF
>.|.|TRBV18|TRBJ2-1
TGTGCCAGCTCTCCCCGCCAGGGAGGAACCTACAATGAGCAGTTCTTC
CASSPRQGGTYNEQFF
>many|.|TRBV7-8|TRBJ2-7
TGTGCCAGCAGCAAGGACACCTACGAGCAGTACTTC
CASSKDTYEQYF
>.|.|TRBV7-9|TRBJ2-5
TGTGCCAGCAGCTTATCCCTCTCGACCCAGTACTTC
CASSLSLSTQYF